This TCR gamma chain came from a study of Vδ1+ human thymocytes. V lost 0 bases and J lost 12; bases outside the gene matches: 11. The CDR3 has 13 amino acids. Germline V CDR1 and CDR2: EGSNGY, YDSYNSKV. This clone has only a few counts. The target antigen is unknown. The template was reverse-transcribed extracted RNA. The CDR3 regions were amplified by multiplex PCR from V-gene primers to a constant-region primer. TCRdb fed the multiplex PCR reads into CATT to redo clone calling. The repertoire includes more than 35,000 gamma-chain clones, around 20% of them detected once, and under 2% sits in the top ten. General study results and limits: Unlike peripheral blood Vdelta1+ controls, thymic delta-chain sequences included approximately 20% Vdelta2 and few Vdelta3. Thymic TRG and TRD repertoires appeared highly polyclonal.

The specimen was Vdelta1+ gamma-delta thymocytes from the thymus. Specified subset: FACS-sorted CD3+ TCRalphabeta- TCRVdelta1+ TCRVdelta2- thymocytes. The rearrangement uses TRGV2 and TRGJ1 or TRGJ2. The TCR originated in a girl under three years old who had congenital heart surgery. CDR3 in DNA: TGTGCCACCTGGGACGGGCCCGGCATGGTGAAACTCTTT. Protein product: CATWDGPGMVKLF.